This T cell receptor beta chain was documented in a study of blood T cell repertoires in COVID-19. The V gene end was trimmed by 3 bases and the J gene end by 6 bases; junction bases not matched to a gene: 9. Germline CDR1 is MNHNS and CDR2 is SASEGT. The CDR3 has 15 amino acids. Only in-frame clones appear in the TCRdb table, and some are missing; sequencing was by immunoSEQ multiplex PCR. The data contain 350,000 or so clones, approximately 89% of them seen just once; the ten biggest clones take up 3.9%. The clonotype was recovered from a woman between 55 and 75 years old with COVID-19, enrolled during active disease. This chain connects TRBV6-1 to TRBJ2-5; 8 nucleotides line up with TRBD2. Material for sequencing was peripheral blood. This CDR3 reads CASSEGTRGTKTQYF. The CDR3, as DNA: TGTGCCAGCAGTGAGGGGACTAGGGGAACGAAGACCCAGTACTTC.